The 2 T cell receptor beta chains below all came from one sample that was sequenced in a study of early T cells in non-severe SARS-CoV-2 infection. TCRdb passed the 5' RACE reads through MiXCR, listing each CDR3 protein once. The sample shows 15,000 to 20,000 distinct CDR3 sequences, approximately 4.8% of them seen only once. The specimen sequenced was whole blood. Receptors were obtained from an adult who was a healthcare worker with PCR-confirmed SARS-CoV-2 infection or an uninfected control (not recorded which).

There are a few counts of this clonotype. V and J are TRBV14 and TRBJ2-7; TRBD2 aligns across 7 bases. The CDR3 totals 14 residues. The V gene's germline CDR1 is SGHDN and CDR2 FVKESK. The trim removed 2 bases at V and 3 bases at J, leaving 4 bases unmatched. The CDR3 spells CASSQSGKNYEQYF. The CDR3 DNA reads TGTGCCAGCAGCCAAAGCGGGAAAAACTACGAGCAGTACTTC.

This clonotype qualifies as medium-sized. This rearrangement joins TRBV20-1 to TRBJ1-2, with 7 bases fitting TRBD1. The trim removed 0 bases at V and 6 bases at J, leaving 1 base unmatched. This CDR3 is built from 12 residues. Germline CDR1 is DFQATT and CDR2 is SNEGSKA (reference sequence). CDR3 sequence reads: CSAREGGHGYTF. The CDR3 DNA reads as TGCAGTGCTAGAGAAGGGGGCCATGGCTACACCTTC.